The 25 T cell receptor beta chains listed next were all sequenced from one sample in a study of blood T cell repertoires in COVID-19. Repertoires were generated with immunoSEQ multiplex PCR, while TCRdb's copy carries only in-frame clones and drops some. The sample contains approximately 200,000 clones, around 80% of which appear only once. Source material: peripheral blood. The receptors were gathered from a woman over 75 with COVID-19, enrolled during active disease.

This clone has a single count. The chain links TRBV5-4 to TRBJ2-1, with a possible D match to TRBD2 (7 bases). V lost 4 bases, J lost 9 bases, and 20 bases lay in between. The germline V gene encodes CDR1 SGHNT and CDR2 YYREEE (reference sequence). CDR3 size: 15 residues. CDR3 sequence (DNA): TGTGCCAGCAGCCCCTTGGGGGGGGGCCCTGGTGAGCAGTTCTTC. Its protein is CASSPLGGGPGEQFF. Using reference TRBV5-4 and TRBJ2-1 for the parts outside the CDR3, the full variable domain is ETGVTQSPTHLIKTRGQQVTLRCSSQSGHNTVSWYQQALGQGPQFIFQYYREEENGRGNFPPRFSGLQFPNYSSELNVNALELDDSALYLCASSPLGGGPGEQFFGPGTRLTVL.

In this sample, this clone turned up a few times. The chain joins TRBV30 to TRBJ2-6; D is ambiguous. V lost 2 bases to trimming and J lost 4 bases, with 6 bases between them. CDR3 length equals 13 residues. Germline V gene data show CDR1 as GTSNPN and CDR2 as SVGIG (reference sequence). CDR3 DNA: TGTGCCTGGAGTAATATGGGGGCCAACGTCCTGACTTTC. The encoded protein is CAWSNMGANVLTF.

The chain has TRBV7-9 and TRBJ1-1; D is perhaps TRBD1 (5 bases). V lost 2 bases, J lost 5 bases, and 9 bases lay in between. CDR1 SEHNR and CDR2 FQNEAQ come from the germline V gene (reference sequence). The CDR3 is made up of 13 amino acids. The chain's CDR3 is CASSLQGVTEAFF. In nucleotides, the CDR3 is TGTGCCAGCAGCTTACAGGGTGTAACTGAAGCTTTCTTT.

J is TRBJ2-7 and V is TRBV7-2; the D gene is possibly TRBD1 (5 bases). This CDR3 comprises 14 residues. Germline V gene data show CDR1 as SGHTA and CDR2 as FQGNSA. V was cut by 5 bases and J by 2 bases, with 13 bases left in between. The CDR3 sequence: CASSPHQGPYEQYF. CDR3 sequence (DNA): TGTGCCAGCAGCCCACACCAGGGTCCCTACGAGCAGTACTTC.

The CDR3 sequence: CANSLSRPAWDTQYF. The CDR3 nucleotides read TGTGCCAATAGCTTGAGCCGACCTGCTTGGGATACGCAGTATTTT. The chain is built from TRBV2 and TRBJ2-3; D is unresolved. Trimming took 10 bases from V and 6 from J, leaving 23 bases between them. This CDR3 has 15 amino acids. Looked up from germline, CDR1 is SNHLY and CDR2 is FYNNEI. Variable domain in full (rest from reference TRBV2 and TRBJ2-3): EPEVTQTPSHQVTQMGQEVILRCVPISNHLYFYWYRQILGQKVEFLVSFYNNEISEKSEIFDDQFSVERPDGSNFTLKIRSTKLEDSAMYFCANSLSRPAWDTQYFGPGTRLTVL.

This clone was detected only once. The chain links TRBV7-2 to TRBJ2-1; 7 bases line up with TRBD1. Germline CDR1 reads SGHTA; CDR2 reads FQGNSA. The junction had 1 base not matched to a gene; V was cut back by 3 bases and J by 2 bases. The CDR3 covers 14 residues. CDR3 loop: CASSFGTAYNEQFF. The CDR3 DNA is TGTGCCAGCAGCTTCGGGACAGCCTACAATGAGCAGTTCTTC.

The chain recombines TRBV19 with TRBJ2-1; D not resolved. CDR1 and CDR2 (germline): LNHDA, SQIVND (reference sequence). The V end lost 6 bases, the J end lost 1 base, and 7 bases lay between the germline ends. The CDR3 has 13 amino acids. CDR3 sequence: CASSSQSYNEQFF. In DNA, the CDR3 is TGTGCCAGTAGCTCGCAGTCCTACAATGAGCAGTTCTTC.

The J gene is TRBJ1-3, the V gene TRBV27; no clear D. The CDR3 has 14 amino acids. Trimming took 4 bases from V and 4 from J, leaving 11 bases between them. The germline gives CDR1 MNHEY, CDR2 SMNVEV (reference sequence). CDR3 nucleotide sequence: TGTGCCAGCAGTTCCCTCGAGGGCGGAAACACCATATATTTT. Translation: CASSSLEGGNTIYF.

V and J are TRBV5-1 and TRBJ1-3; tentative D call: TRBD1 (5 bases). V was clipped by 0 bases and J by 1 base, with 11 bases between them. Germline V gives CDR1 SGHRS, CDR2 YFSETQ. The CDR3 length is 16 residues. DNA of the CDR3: TGCGCCAGCAGCTTGGAGCCCCAGGGATCTGGAAACACCATATATTTT. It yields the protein CASSLEPQGSGNTIYF.

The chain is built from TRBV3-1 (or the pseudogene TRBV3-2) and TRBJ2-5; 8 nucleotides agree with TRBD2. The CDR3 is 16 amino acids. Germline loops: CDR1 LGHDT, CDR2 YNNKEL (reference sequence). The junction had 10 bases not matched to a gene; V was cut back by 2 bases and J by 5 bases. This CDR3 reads CASSQPGGPEGETQYF. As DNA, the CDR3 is TGTGCCAGCAGCCAACCGGGGGGGCCTGAGGGTGAGACCCAGTACTTC.

CDR3 nucleotides: TGTGCCAGCAGCCAAGTTCAACAGGGAGTCCAGTTCTTC. Protein: CASSQVQQGVQFF. This chain connects TRBV14 to TRBJ2-1; tentative D call: TRBD1 (6 bases). This CDR3 has 13 residues. Trimming took 1 base from V and 13 from J, leaving 14 bases between them. Germline assignment: CDR1 SGHDN and CDR2 FVKESK.

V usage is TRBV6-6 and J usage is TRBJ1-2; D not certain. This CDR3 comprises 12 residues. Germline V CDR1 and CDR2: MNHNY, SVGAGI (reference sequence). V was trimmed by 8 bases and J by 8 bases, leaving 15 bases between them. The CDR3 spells CASCDVGGGYTF. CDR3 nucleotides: TGTGCCAGCTGTGATGTGGGAGGAGGCTACACCTTC.

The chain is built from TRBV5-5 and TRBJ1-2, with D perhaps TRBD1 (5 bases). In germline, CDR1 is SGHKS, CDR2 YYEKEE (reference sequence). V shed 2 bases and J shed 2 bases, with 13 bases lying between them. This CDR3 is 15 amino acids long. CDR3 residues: CASSLQGVGNYGYTF. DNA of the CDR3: TGTGCCAGCAGCTTACAAGGGGTCGGGAACTATGGCTACACCTTC.

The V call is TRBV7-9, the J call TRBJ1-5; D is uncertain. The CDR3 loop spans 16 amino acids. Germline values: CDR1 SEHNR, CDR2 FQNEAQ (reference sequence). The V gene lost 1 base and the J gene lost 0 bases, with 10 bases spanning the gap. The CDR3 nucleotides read TGTGCCAGCAGCTTAGTTGGCGGATATAGCAATCAGCCCCAGCATTTT. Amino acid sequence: CASSLVGGYSNQPQHF.

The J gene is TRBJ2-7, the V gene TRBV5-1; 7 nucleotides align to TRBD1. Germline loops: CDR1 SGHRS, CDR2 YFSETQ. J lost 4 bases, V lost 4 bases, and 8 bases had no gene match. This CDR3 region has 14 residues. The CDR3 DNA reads TGCGCCAGCAGCCCCGGGACAGACCCGTACGAGCAGTACTTC. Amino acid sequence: CASSPGTDPYEQYF.

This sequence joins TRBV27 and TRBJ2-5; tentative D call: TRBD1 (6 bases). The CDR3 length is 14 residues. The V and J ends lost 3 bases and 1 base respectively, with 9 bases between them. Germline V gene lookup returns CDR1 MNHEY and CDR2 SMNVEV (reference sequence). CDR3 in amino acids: CASSFQGSQETQYF. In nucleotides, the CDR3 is TGTGCCAGCAGTTTCCAGGGGTCCCAAGAGACCCAGTACTTC.

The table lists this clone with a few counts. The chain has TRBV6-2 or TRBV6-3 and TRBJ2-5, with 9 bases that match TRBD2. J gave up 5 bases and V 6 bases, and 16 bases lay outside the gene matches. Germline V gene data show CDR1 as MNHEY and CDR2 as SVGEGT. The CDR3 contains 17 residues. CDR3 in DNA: TGTGCCAGCAGCCCTCGGCGGGGGGGCGGGGCCGGTGAGACCCAGTACTTC. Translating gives CASSPRRGGGAGETQYF.

Here the CDR3 reads CASSLGPGEKLFF. CDR3 DNA: TGTGCCAGCAGCTTGGGACCGGGTGAAAAACTGTTTTTT. The chain uses TRBV5-5 and TRBJ1-4; the D is unclear. CDR3 length: 13 amino acids. Looked up from germline, CDR1 is SGHKS and CDR2 is YYEKEE (reference sequence). The V and J ends lost 0 bases and 7 bases respectively, with 7 bases between them.

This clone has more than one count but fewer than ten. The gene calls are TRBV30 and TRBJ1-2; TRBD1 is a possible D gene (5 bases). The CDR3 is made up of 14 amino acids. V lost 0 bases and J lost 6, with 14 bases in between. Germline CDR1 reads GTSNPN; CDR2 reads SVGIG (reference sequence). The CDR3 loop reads CAWSVSEAGHGYTF. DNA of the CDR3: TGTGCCTGGAGTGTTTCCGAAGCAGGGCATGGCTACACCTTC.

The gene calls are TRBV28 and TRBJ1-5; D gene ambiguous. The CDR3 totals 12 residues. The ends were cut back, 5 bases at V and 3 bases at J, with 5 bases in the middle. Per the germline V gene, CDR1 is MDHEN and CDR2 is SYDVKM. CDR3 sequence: CASSPLNQPQHF. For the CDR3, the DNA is TGTGCCAGCAGTCCACTCAATCAGCCCCAGCATTTT.

For the CDR3, the DNA is TGTGCCAGCATGCCAGGACAGATGAACACTGAAGCTTTCTTT. This codes for CASMPGQMNTEAFF. The genes are TRBV2 and TRBJ1-1; maybe TRBD1 (6 bases). This CDR3 region has 14 residues. CDR1 is SNHLY, CDR2 FYNNEI, per germline. V was trimmed by 7 bases and J by 0 bases, leaving 12 bases between them.

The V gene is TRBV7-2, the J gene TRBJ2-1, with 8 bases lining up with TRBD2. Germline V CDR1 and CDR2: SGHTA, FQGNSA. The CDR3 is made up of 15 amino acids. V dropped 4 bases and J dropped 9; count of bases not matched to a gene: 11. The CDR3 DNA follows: TGTGCCAGCAGCTCCTTCAGAAGCGGGGGCCGTGAGCAGTTCTTC. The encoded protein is CASSSFRSGGREQFF.

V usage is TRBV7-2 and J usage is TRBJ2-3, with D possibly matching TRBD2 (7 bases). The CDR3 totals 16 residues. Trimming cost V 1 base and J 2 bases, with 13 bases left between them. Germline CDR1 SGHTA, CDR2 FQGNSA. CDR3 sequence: CASSLVGGPFTDTQYF. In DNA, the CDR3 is TGTGCCAGCAGCTTAGTGGGGGGGCCCTTCACAGATACGCAGTATTTT.

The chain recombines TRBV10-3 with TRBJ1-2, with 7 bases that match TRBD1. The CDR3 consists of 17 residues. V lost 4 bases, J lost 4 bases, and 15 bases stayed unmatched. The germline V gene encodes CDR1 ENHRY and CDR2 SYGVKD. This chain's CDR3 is CAISGDRDKGGLYGYTF. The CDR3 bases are TGTGCCATCAGTGGCGACAGGGATAAGGGGGGCCTCTATGGCTACACCTTC.

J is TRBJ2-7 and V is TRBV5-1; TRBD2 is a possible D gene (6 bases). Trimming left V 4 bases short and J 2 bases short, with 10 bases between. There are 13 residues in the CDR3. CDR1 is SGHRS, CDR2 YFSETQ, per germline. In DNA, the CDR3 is TGCGCCAGCAGCGGCGGGGCAACCTACGAGCAGTACTTC. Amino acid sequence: CASSGGATYEQYF.